One TCR beta chain is described in this entry. Its antigen is unknown. The data are from a study of regulatory T cells in long-lasting Graves disease. General study points: Lower TCR diversity was seen in persistent Graves' patients than in newly diagnosed ones. In persistent patients, shared public clonotypes (roughly 3,000) outnumbered those in new patients (nearly 1,000). Persistent disease preferred TRBV28, TRBJ1-2 and TRBJ2-5.

Time point given: persistent/refractory GD, antithyroid drugs over 5 years with positive TRAb. Scientists built the TCR library using RNA that was extracted from PBMCs. In each case, Graves' disease was diagnosed per American Thyroid Association guidelines. V shed 5 bases and J shed 11 bases, with 21 bases lying between them. CDR3 length equals 14 residues. Per the germline V gene, CDR1 is SGHAT and CDR2 is FQNNGV. Researchers made TCR beta libraries by using iRepertoire HTBI primers and running Arm-PCR on CDR3 regions. TCRdb called the multiplex PCR reads again in MiXCR, with one record for every CDR3 protein. The sample lists 600,000 to 800,000 distinct CDR3 sequences, about 32% occurring once.

The clonotype was recovered from a female donor with Graves disease. The material sequenced was peripheral blood mononuclear cells (PBMCs), taken when the disease was refractory, from a patient treated with antithyroid drugs. V gene TRBV11-2 combines with J gene TRBJ1-1; D uncertain. The CDR3 region has the DNA TGTGCCAGCAGCCCCCGGTCCCGGGAAAAAATGGCTTTCTTT. This translates into CASSPRSREKMAFF.